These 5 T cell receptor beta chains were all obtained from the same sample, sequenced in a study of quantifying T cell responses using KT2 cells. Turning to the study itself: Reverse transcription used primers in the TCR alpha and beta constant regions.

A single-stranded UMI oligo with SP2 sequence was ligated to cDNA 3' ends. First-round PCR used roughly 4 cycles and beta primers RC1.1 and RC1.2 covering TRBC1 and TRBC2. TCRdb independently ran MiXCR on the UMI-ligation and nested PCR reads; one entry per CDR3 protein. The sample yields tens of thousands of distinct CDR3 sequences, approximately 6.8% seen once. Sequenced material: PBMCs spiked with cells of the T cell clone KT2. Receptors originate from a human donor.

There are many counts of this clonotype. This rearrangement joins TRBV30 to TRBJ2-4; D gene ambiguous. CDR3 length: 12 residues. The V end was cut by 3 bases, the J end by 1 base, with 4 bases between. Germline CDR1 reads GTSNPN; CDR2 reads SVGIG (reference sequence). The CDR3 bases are TGTGCCTGGAGACAGGCCAAAAACATTCAGTACTTC. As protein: CAWRQAKNIQYF.

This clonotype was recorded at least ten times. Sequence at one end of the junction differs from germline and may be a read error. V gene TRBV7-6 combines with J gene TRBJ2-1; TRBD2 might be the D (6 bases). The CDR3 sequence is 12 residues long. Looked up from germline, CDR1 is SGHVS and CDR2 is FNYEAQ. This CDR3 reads CASSLPSETTVF. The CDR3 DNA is TGTGCCAGCAGCTTACCTAGCGAGACTACGGTCTTC.

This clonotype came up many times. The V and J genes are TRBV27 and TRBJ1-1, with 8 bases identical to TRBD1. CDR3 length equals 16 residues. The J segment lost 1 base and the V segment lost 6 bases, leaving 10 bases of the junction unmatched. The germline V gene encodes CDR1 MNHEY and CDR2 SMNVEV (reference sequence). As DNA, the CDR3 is TGTGCCAGCAGACTCCTCGGGGACAGGACGAACACTGAAGCTTTCTTT. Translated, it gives CASRLLGDRTNTEAFF.

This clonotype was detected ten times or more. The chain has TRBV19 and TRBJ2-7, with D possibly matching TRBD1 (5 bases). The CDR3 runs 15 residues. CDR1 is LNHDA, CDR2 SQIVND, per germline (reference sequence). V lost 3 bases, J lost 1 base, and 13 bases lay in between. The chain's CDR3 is CASSISLDSSYEQYF. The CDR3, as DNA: TGTGCCAGTAGTATCTCGCTTGACAGTTCCTACGAGCAGTACTTC.

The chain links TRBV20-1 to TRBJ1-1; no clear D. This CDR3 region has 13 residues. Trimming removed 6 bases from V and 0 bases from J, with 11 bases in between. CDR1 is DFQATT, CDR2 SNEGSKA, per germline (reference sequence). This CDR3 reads CSAIKTVNTEAFF. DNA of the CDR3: TGCAGTGCCATAAAAACAGTGAACACTGAAGCTTTCTTT.